This T cell receptor (beta chain) was sequenced during a study of beta chain features in type 1 diabetes. Study results and limitations: TCRB CDR3s were moderately but significantly shorter in Type 1 diabetes patients in all four CD4+ subsets. When VDJ junctions were examined, type 1 diabetes patients showed fewer insertions and more deletions. The naive, central memory and Treg TCRB repertoires showed an apparent similarity that was greater among patients than among healthy donors.

The germline CDR1 and CDR2 sequences are SGDLS and YYNGEE. This CDR3 contains 14 residues. Trimming stripped 0 bases from V and 0 bases from J, with 1 base between. In its sample, this clone was seen a few times. Antigen specificity is unknown. This sample also contains other DNA sequences that code for the same CDR3. Averaging approximately 0.11 L, one heparinised blood draw came from each individual donor. The authors reverse transcribed all of the isolated RNA, so sequencing captured expressed TCRB transcripts. Naive, central memory and regulatory T cell samples came to a mean of around 3.5 million reads. Sequencing was performed with immunoSEQ multiplex PCR; in TCRdb, only in-frame clones are kept and a portion is missing. The sample includes hundreds of thousands of clones, around 15% seen only once; the top ten take 0.03% to 0.045%.

V gene TRBV9 combines with J gene TRBJ1-6; D gene ambiguous. The sequence was collected from a man between 18 and 35 years old with type 1 diabetes. The sequencing input was naive CD4+ T cells from blood. The CDR3 coding sequence is TGTGCCAGCAGCGTAGGCTCCTATAATTCACCCCTCCACTTT. This codes for CASSVGSYNSPLHF. Together with reference TRBV9 and TRBJ1-6, the CDR3 gives the full variable domain: DSGVTQTPKHLITATGQRVTLRCSPRSGDLSVYWYQQSLDQGLQFLIQYYNGEERAKGNILERFSAQQFPDLHSELNLSSLELGDSALYFCASSVGSYNSPLHFGNGTRLTVT.